What follows are 16 T cell receptor beta chains derived from one specimen sequenced in a study of cytomegalovirus exposure and HLA in healthy donors listed by TCRdb under 2017. Libraries came from the immunoSEQ multiplex PCR assay. A mixture of 60 forward primers for TCR Vbeta segments and 13 reverse primers for TCR Jbeta segments was used in the multiplex PCR. Entries here come from immuneACCESS through TCRdb and include only in-frame sequences with V and J called. Some clones fail to appear in such tables; in the studies checked, an unresolved V gene covers under half of the shortfall, and the cause of the remainder is unknown. Present in this sample are approximately 90,000 clones, over 65% of which were seen just once. Of the sample, roughly 3.2% is held by the ten largest clones. Sequences were obtained from PBMCs. These receptors all stem from a man aged 40-49 years in good health and CMV-seronegative.

V is TRBV6-6 and J is TRBJ2-1; D is unclear. The CDR3 spans 14 residues. Germline CDR1 is MNHNY and CDR2 is SVGAGI (reference sequence). Trimming pared 8 bases from V and 4 bases from J, leaving 15 bases between. The CDR3 is CASLDDTMYNEQFF. DNA for the CDR3: TGTGCCAGCCTCGATGACACGATGTACAATGAGCAGTTCTTC.

The V gene is TRBV10-3, the J gene TRBJ2-5; possible D gene TRBD2, 5 bases. CDR1 is ENHRY, CDR2 SYGVKD, per germline. The CDR3 runs 14 residues. V dropped 0 bases and J dropped 2 bases, with 7 bases sitting between them. CDR3 DNA: TGTGCCATCAGTGAGTCTCGGGGACAAGAGACCCAGTACTTC. Protein: CAISESRGQETQYF.

V gene TRBV9 combines with J gene TRBJ1-1; D is uncertain. CDR1 is SGDLS, CDR2 YYNGEE, per germline. The CDR3 contains 16 residues. V dropped 0 bases and J dropped 4 bases, with 16 bases sitting between them. CDR3 sequence reads: CASSVGRWVEGTEAFF. DNA of the CDR3: TGTGCCAGCAGCGTAGGTCGTTGGGTAGAGGGCACTGAAGCTTTCTTT.

V gene TRBV7-6 combines with J gene TRBJ2-3; TRBD2 matches 12 bases. The CDR3 loop spans 18 amino acids. The ends lost 5 bases at V and 2 bases at J; junction bases unmatched: 11. Germline V gives CDR1 SGHVS, CDR2 FNYEAQ. DNA of the CDR3: TGTGCCAGCAGCCGAAGACCCCCTAGCGGGAGGGTCACAGATACGCAGTATTTT. As protein: CASSRRPPSGRVTDTQYF.

The V gene is TRBV7-9, the J gene TRBJ2-1; D may be TRBD2 (6 bases). The CDR3 has 15 residues. With 5 bases removed from V and 6 bases from J, the gap between germline ends came to 17 bases. Per the germline V gene, CDR1 is SEHNR and CDR2 is FQNEAQ (reference sequence). This chain's CDR3 is CASSLPAFGSNEQFF. CDR3 nucleotides: TGTGCCAGCAGCCTGCCGGCCTTCGGGAGCAATGAGCAGTTCTTC.

The chain joins TRBV2 to TRBJ1-1; possibly TRBD1 for D (5 bases). V lost 4 bases to trimming and J lost 0 bases, with 21 bases between them. Germline CDR1 SNHLY, CDR2 FYNNEI. This CDR3 region has 18 residues. CDR3 loop: CASSASGGDPLMNTEAFF. The CDR3 DNA is TGTGCCAGCAGTGCTTCGGGGGGGGATCCCCTCATGAACACTGAAGCTTTCTTT.

Worth noting for this clone: Other nucleotide sequences in the sample specify the same CDR3. The chain carries TRBV6-5 and TRBJ1-2; 8 nucleotides align to TRBD1. Germline V gives CDR1 MNHEY, CDR2 SVGAGI. With V trimmed by 4 bases and J by 10 bases, 11 bases remained unmatched. This CDR3 has 14 amino acids. CDR3: CASSLQGALPPYTF. The CDR3, as DNA: TGTGCCAGCAGTTTGCAGGGGGCCCTACCCCCCTACACCTTC.

The V and J genes are TRBV5-1 and TRBJ2-5; 10 positions match TRBD2. CDR1 SGHRS and CDR2 YFSETQ come from the germline V gene. CDR3 size: 17 residues. J gave up 5 bases and V 0 bases, and 10 bases lay outside the gene matches. CDR3 nucleotide sequence: TGCGCCAGCAGCTTGGGCCCTAGCGGGAGTATCCGGGAGACCCAGTACTTC. This sequence encodes CASSLGPSGSIRETQYF. The full variable domain, rest sourced from reference TRBV5-1 and TRBJ2-5, is KAGVTQTPRYLIKTRGQQVTLSCSPISGHRSVSWYQQTPGQGLQFLFEYFSETQRNKGNFPGRFSGRQFSNSRSEMNVSTLELGDSALYLCASSLGPSGSIRETQYFGPGTRLLVL.

As to this clone: At the DNA level, this CDR3 is encoded by other sequences in the same sample as well. The V and J genes are TRBV7-7 and TRBJ2-1; D ambiguous. Germline CDR1 and CDR2: SSHAT and FNYEAQ (reference sequence). This CDR3 spans 14 amino acids. The CDR3 DNA sequence: TGTGCGGTCGGTCCGCTGGCGGACTACAATGAGCAGTTCTTC. It translates to CAVGPLADYNEQFF. Drawing the rest from reference TRBV7-7 and TRBJ2-1, the complete variable domain is GAGVSQSPRYKVTKRGQDVTLRCDPISSHATLYWYQQALGQGPEFLTYFNYEAQPDKSGLPSDRFSAERPEGSISTLTIQRTEQRDSAMYRCAVGPLADYNEQFFGPGTRLTVL.

This chain links TRBV28 with TRBJ2-7; TRBD2 matches 15 bases. CDR1 and CDR2 from the germline V gene are MDHEN and SYDVKM. CDR3 length: 19 residues. The V gene end was trimmed by 6 bases and the J gene end by 4 bases; junction bases not matched to a gene: 16. In DNA form, the CDR3 reads TGTGCCAGCAGCCCCTCCGGACTAGCGGGGGGGTTTTTTTCATACGAGCAGTACTTC. Translation gives CASSPSGLAGGFFSYEQYF.

This clone was counted only a few times. The same CDR3 is also encoded by other DNA sequences in this sample. The V gene is TRBV2, the J gene TRBJ1-2, with D hard to call. CDR3 length: 11 residues. Germline CDR1 and CDR2: SNHLY and FYNNEI. With 3 bases removed from V and 13 bases from J, the gap between germline ends came to 12 bases. CDR3 residues: CASSDLLGGTF. Here the CDR3 DNA reads TGTGCCAGCAGTGATCTTTTAGGAGGCACCTTC.

V is TRBV30 and J is TRBJ1-2, with 7 positions matching TRBD1. CDR1 is GTSNPN, CDR2 SVGIG, per germline (reference sequence). The trim removed 0 bases at V and 4 bases at J, leaving 8 bases unmatched. There are 15 residues in the CDR3. This CDR3 is CAWSVSGQSTYGYTF. DNA for the CDR3: TGTGCCTGGAGTGTTTCGGGACAGAGCACCTATGGCTACACCTTC.

This clone turned up a few times. The V and J genes are TRBV7-8 and TRBJ1-6, with 7 bases lining up with TRBD1. This CDR3 spans 13 amino acids. Germline loops: CDR1 SGHVS, CDR2 FQNEAQ. V was pared by 5 bases and J by 7 bases, with 2 bases of the junction left unmatched. The CDR3 coding sequence is TGTGCCAGCAGCGAGACAGGGAATTCACCCCTCCACTTT. Translating gives CASSETGNSPLHF.

The V call is TRBV30, the J call TRBJ1-1; 7 nucleotides match TRBD1. Trimming took 2 bases from V and 3 from J; bases not matched to a gene: 3. There are 13 residues in the CDR3. Germline V CDR1 and CDR2: GTSNPN, SVGIG (reference sequence). The CDR3 nucleotides read TGTGCCTGGAGTCAGGGGGGAGACACTGAAGCTTTCTTT. It translates to CAWSQGGDTEAFF. Supplemented by reference TRBV30 and TRBJ1-1, the full variable domain reads SQTIHQWPATLVQPVGSPLSLECTVEGTSNPNLYWYRQAAGRGLQLLFYSVGIGQISSEVPQNLSASRPQDRQFILSSKKLLLSDSGFYLCAWSQGGDTEAFFGQGTRLTVV.

V and J are TRBV29-1 and TRBJ1-1; possibly TRBD1 for D (6 bases). CDR3 length equals 12 residues. Germline V gene lookup returns CDR1 SQVTM and CDR2 ANQGSEA. Trimming cost V 5 bases and J 7 bases, with 14 bases left between them. CDR3 protein: CSVTLQGCEAFF. The CDR3 bases are TGCAGCGTTACGCTACAGGGATGTGAAGCTTTCTTT. Based on the CDR3 plus reference TRBV29-1 and TRBJ1-1, the full variable domain is SAVISQKPSRDICQRGTSLTIQCQVDSQVTMMFWYRQQPGQSLTLIATANQGSEATYESGFVIDKFPISRPNLTFSTLTVSNMSPEDSSIYLCSVTLQGCEAFFGQGTRLTVV.

V gene TRBV6-5 combines with J gene TRBJ1-3; D not certain. The V end was cut by 2 bases, the J end by 4 bases, with 6 bases between. The CDR3 consists of 13 residues. CDR1 is MNHEY and CDR2 is SVGAGI in the germline V gene. The CDR3: CASSYLEGNTIYF. The CDR3 nucleotides are TGTGCCAGCAGTTACCTGGAGGGAAACACCATATATTTT.